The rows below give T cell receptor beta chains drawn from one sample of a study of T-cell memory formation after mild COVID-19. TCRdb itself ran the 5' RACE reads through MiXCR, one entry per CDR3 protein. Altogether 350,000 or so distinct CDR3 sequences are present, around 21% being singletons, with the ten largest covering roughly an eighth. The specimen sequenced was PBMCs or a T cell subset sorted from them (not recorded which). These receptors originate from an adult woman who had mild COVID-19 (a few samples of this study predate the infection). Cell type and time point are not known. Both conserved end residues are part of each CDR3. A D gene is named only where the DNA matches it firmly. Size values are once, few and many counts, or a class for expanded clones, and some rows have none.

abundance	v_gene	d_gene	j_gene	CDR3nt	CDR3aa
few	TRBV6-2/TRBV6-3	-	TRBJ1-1	TGTGCCAGCAAGGGCACAGAGAACACTGAAGCTTTCTTT	CASKGTENTEAFF
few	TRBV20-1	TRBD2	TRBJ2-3	TGCAGTGCTGCTCTAGCGGTAACCACAGATACGCAGTATTTT	CSAALAVTTDTQYF
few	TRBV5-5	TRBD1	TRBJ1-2	TGTGCCAGCAGCTTGGAGGACAGGGGCTATGGCTACACCTTC	CASSLEDRGYGYTF
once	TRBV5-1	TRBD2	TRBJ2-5	TGCGCCAGCAGAATGGCGGGGGGGCACCAAGAGACCCAGTACTTC	CASRMAGGHQETQYF
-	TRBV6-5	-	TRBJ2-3	TGTGCCAGCAGTTACAGCAGAGGGGCCACAGATACGCAGTATTTT	CASSYSRGATDTQYF
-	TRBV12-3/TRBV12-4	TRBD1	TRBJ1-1	TGTGCCAGCAGTTTTGGACAGGCAACTGAAGCTTTCTTT	CASSFGQATEAFF
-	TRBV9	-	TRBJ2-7	TGTGCCAGCAGCCCCGCCGGGACGTCTTCCTACGAGCAGTACTTC	CASSPAGTSSYEQYF
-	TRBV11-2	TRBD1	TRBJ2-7	TGTGCCAGCAGCGCTCGGGACAGGGGGGGTTCTACCTACGAGCAGTACTTC	CASSARDRGGSTYEQYF
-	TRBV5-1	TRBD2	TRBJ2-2	TGCGCCAGCAGCTTGGGGCTAGCGGGGGCTAACACCGGGGAGCTGTTTTTT	CASSLGLAGANTGELFF
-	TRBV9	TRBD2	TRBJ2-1	TGTGCCAGCAGCGTAGAGAGTGGGGGACTAGTGTCGGATGAGCAGTTCTTC	CASSVESGGLVSDEQFF
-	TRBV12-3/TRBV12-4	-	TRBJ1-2	TGTGCCAGCAGTACACTTTCCCATCCGGGGTCGGGCTATGGCTACACCTTC	CASSTLSHPGSGYGYTF
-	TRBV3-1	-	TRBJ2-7	TGTGCCAGCAGCCACCTGGCCGGGCAGTACTTC	CASSHLAGQYF
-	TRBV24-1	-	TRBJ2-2	TGTGCCACCAGTGATTTATTAGCCGGCACCGGGGAGCTGTTTTTT	CATSDLLAGTGELFF
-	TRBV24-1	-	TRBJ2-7	TGTGCCACCAGTCGGGGTATGGGCTACGAGCAGTACTTC	CATSRGMGYEQYF
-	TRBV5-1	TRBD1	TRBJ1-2	TGCGCCAGCAGCCCGGACAGGGGATTAAATGGCTACACCTTC	CASSPDRGLNGYTF
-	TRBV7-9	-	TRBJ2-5	TGTGCCAGCAGCTTCGGTTCCACAGAGACCCAGTACTTC	CASSFGSTETQYF
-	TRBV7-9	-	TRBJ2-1	TGTGCCAGCAGCCCATCCCCCCTCCTGAGCTCCTACAATGAGCAGTTCTTC	CASSPSPLLSSYNEQFF
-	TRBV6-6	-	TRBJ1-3	TGTGCCAGCAGTTACTTGGGACCTGGAAACACCATATATTTT	CASSYLGPGNTIYF
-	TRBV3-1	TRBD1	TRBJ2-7	TGTGCCAGCAGCCGGGACAGACACTCCTACGAGCAGTACTTC	CASSRDRHSYEQYF
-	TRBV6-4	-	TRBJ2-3	TGTGCCAGCAGTGACTCAGCGGGTAGCACAGATACGCAGTATTTT	CASSDSAGSTDTQYF
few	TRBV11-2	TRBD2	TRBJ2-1	TGTGCCAGCAGCTCAGCGATCGGACTAGCGGGAGACAATGAGCAGTTCTTC	CASSSAIGLAGDNEQFF
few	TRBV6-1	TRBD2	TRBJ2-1	TGTGCCAGCAGCCCTTGGACTAGCGGGATTGCCTACAATGAGCAGTTCTTC	CASSPWTSGIAYNEQFF
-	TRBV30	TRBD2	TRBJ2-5	TGTGCCTGGCATCCGGGACTAGCGGGGGTTGGTCCCCAGTACTTC	CAWHPGLAGVGPQYF
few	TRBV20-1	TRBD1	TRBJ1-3	TGCAGTGCTAGTTGGACAGGGAAGAAGAACACCATATATTTT	CSASWTGKKNTIYF
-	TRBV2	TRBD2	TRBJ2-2	TGTGCCAGCACCGGGACTAGCGGGACAAATACCGGGGAGCTGTTTTTT	CASTGTSGTNTGELFF
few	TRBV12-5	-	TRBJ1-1	TGTGCTAGCTGCGGGTTCAACACTGAAGCTTTCTTT	CASCGFNTEAFF
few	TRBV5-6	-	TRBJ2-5	TGTGCCAGCAGCTGGACCGGGCGGCTCCAAGAGACCCAGTACTTC	CASSWTGRLQETQYF
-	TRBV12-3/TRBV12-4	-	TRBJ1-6	TGTGCCACCTCGAGGGCGATAAGTTCACCCCTCCACTTT	CATSRAISSPLHF
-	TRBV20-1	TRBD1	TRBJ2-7	TGCAGTGCTAGAGATCATACCCAGGGGGAATACGAGCAGTACTTC	CSARDHTQGEYEQYF
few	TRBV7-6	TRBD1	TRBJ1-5	TGTGCCAGCAGCTTACCGGGGGTTTGGGACAGGGTAGAGCACAATCAGCCCCAGCATTTT	CASSLPGVWDRVEHNQPQHF
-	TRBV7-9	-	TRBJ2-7	TGTGCCAGCAGCCTCAAGAGGAGTTACGAGCAGTACTTC	CASSLKRSYEQYF
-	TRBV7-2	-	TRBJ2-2	TGTGCCAGCAGACTCGAACATGGACCTGACACCGGGGAGCTGTTTTTT	CASRLEHGPDTGELFF
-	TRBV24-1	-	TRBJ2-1	TGTGCCACCAGTGATTCCGACTACAATGAGCAGTTCTTC	CATSDSDYNEQFF
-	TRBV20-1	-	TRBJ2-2	TGCAGTGCCATTGACAGACGCCCGAACACCGGGGAGCTGTTTTTT	CSAIDRRPNTGELFF
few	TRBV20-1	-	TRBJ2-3	TGCAGTGCTAGCTCTGGCTCTAGCACAGATACGCAGTATTTT	CSASSGSSTDTQYF
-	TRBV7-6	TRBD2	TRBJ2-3	TGTGCCAGCAGGTTAGCGGGAGTGAACACAGATACGCAGTATTTT	CASRLAGVNTDTQYF
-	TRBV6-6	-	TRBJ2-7	TGTGCCAGCAGTTACTCGTCGGGGGAGCAGTACTTC	CASSYSSGEQYF
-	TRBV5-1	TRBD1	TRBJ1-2	TGCGCCAGCAGCTTGGAAGGGCAGGGACAGGGAGTCAATGGCTACACCTTC	CASSLEGQGQGVNGYTF
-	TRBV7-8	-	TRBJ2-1	TGTGCCAGCAGCTTAGATCGCAGCGGTAGCTCCTACAATGAGCAGTTCTTC	CASSLDRSGSSYNEQFF
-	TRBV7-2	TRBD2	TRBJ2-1	TGTGCCAGCAGCTTAGCACCCAGCGGGGGCTCCAATGAGCAGTTCTTC	CASSLAPSGGSNEQFF
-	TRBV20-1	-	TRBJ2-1	TGCAGTGCTAGAGATGTGGACGGGGTTGCCTACAATGAGCAGTTCTTC	CSARDVDGVAYNEQFF
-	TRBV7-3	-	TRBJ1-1	TGTGCCAGCAGCTTAACTAGGATGGGCGGCGCTGAAGCTTTCTTT	CASSLTRMGGAEAFF
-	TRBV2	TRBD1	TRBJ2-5	TGTGCCGGGGACAGGGGGGAGGAGACCCAGTACTTC	CAGDRGEETQYF
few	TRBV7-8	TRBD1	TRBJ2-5	TGTGCCAGCAGCTTAGAGGGGGCAGGATACTCGGAGACCCAGTACTTC	CASSLEGAGYSETQYF
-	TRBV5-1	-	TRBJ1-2	TGCGCCAGCAGCTCGGGACTCCCCCGCGGCTACACCTTC	CASSSGLPRGYTF
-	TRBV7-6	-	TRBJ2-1	TGTGCCAGCAGCCTCGCAAGAGGGTACCACAATGAGCAGTTCTTC	CASSLARGYHNEQFF
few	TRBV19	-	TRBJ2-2	TGTGCCAGTAGTATAGATCTCGGGGGCCCAGCGAACACCGGGGAGCTGTTTTTT	CASSIDLGGPANTGELFF
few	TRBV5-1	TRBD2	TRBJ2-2	TGCGCCAGCAGCTTGGCGGCTAGCGGGGTGGCCGGGGAGCTGTTTTTT	CASSLAASGVAGELFF
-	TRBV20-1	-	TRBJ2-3	TGCAGTGCTAGCAACCCCGGGGGCATGTTAGATACGCAGTATTTT	CSASNPGGMLDTQYF
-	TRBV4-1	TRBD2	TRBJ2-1	TGCGCCAGCAGCCAGGTAGCGGGGGAGTACAATGAGCAGTTCTTC	CASSQVAGEYNEQFF
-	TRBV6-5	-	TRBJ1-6	TGTGCCAGCAGTTATCTGACAGGCAGGGGTTCACCCCTCCACTTT	CASSYLTGRGSPLHF
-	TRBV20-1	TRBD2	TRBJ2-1	TGCAGTGCTAGAGAGGGTAGCGGGAGGGCCTACCAGTTCTTC	CSAREGSGRAYQFF
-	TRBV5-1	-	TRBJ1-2	TGCGCCAGCAGCTTGGATGGTCAGAACTATGGCTACACCTTC	CASSLDGQNYGYTF